What follows is one T cell receptor beta chain and its context. The data stem from a study of blood T cell repertoires in COVID-19. Germline-derived CDR1 and CDR2 are LGHDT and YNNKEL (reference sequence). CDR3 length equals 14 residues. Trimming left V 4 bases short and J 3 bases short, with 11 bases between. Method: immunoSEQ multiplex PCR; TCRdb's copy keeps in-frame clones and lacks some. The top ten hold around 8.6% of the sample, which has 150,000 to 200,000 clones, approximately 85% seen once. The chain carries TRBV3-1 (or the pseudogene TRBV3-2) and TRBJ2-3; D unclear. The TCR comes from a woman under 40 who had recovered from COVID-19. Sequenced: PBMCs or T cells enriched from blood (not recorded which). The CDR3 DNA reads TGTGCCAGCAGCCGCTCCGGAGCGACAGATACGCAGTATTTT. Its translation: CASSRSGATDTQYF.